This TCR beta chain was sequenced for a study of blood T cell repertoires in COVID-19. In the study overall: Samples came from the United States, Italy and Spain, spanning acute and convalescent COVID-19. The cDNA or gDNA used as material had been derived from T cells, B-cell-depleted T cells, or PBMCs.

Authors' processing steps: Amplification of reference gene primers was used by the study to estimate nucleated cell counts. Libraries were prepared by immunoSEQ multiplex PCR; TCRdb keeps only in-frame clonotypes and omits some of them. That table gives V, J and clone size, and the DNA gave D and trimming. In the table there are around 150,000 clones, approximately 92% of which are singletons. CDR1 and CDR2 (germline): MDHEN, SYDVKM. The CDR3 is 13 amino acids. V was trimmed by 8 bases and J by 4 bases, leaving 14 bases between them. The chain joins TRBV28 to TRBJ1-1; D ambiguous. The sequence was obtained from a woman in her fifties or sixties with acute or convalescent COVID-19. The sequenced sample consisted of peripheral blood. The CDR3 here is CASGRGLTTEAFF. The CDR3 nucleotides read TGTGCCAGCGGCCGCGGGTTAACCACTGAAGCTTTCTTT. The complete variable domain, with remaining parts taken from reference TRBV28 and TRBJ1-1, reads DVKVTQSSRYLVKRTGEKVFLECVQDMDHENMFWYRQDPGLGLRLIYFSYDVKMKEKGDIPEGYSVSREKKERFSLILESASTNQTSMYLCASGRGLTTEAFFGQGTRLTVV.